This T cell receptor beta chain was observed in a study of low-dose radiotherapy and immunotherapy resistance in tumors. Turning to the study itself: It was every two weeks, one day before radiation and immunotherapy, that intravenous cyclophosphamide 200 mg/m2 was given.

V lost 0 bases, J lost 0 bases, and 12 bases lay in between. The CDR3 consists of 17 residues. CDR1 is SGHVS and CDR2 is FQNEAQ in the germline V gene. Donors received a regimen that comprised nivolumab, ipilimumab, aspirin, low-dose cyclophosphamide and low-dose radiotherapy. Qualifying patients carried advanced solid tumors devoid of tumor-infiltrating lymphocytes. Gene-specific TRAV and TRBV primers were used for first-strand cDNA, covering alpha and beta chains. Over about 19 PCR cycles, TCRs were amplified from a constant-region primer and V-primer adapter. From the reads, TCRdb called clonotypes with MiXCR, one entry per CDR3 protein. The profile shows 9,500 to 14,000 distinct CDR3 sequences, approximately 55% of them singletons.

The TCR sequence derives from a human donor with advanced metastatic prostate, ovarian, gallbladder or colorectal cancer (not recorded which). This table probably holds off-target reads from a library built for another chain. This chain joins TRBV7-8 and TRBJ1-3; a weak D match, TRBD1 (6 bases). The CDR3 DNA reads TGTGCCAGCAGCTTAGCGCGGGTACAGGGCTCTGGAAACACCATATATTTT. This sequence encodes CASSLARVQGSGNTIYF.